This entry lists 27 T cell receptor beta chains sequenced from one sample in a study of response to subunit inactivated influenza vaccine. TCRdb itself ran the RT-PCR reads through MiXCR, one entry per CDR3 protein. The sample lists fewer than 700,000 distinct CDR3 sequences; 10% to 15% were seen once. The specimen comprised PBMCs from blood, sampled 40 to 50 days after vaccination. Receptors originate from a man aged 45-60 years who received an inactivated influenza vaccine.

This rearrangement joins TRBV10-3 to TRBJ1-6; the match to TRBD1 covers 9 bases. Germline assignment: CDR1 ENHRY and CDR2 SYGVKD. CDR3 length: 13 amino acids. Unmatched junction bases numbered 2, after V lost 6 bases and J lost 8 bases. The CDR3 DNA is TGTGCCATCAGACAGGGGGCAGATTCACCCCTCCACTTT. Its protein product is CAIRQGADSPLHF.

This chain links TRBV5-8 with TRBJ2-1; D gene uncertain. The CDR3 extends over 17 amino acids. With 4 bases removed from V and 0 bases from J, the gap between germline ends came to 17 bases. The germline V gene has CDR1 SGHTS and CDR2 YDEGEE. The CDR3 nucleotides are TGTGCCAGCAGCCCTGGTCGGTGGATTAGCTCCTACAATGAGCAGTTCTTC. This translates into CASSPGRWISSYNEQFF.

This clonotype was counted a few times. V gene TRBV5-1 combines with J gene TRBJ2-7, with D perhaps TRBD1 or TRBD2 (5 bases each). Germline CDR1 SGHRS, CDR2 YFSETQ. The CDR3 spans 15 residues. The V end lost 0 bases, the J end lost 2 bases, and 12 bases lay between the germline ends. The CDR3 protein is CASSLAWGSTYEQYF. DNA of the CDR3: TGCGCCAGCAGCTTGGCATGGGGGAGTACCTACGAGCAGTACTTC.

The chain links TRBV12-3 or TRBV12-4 to TRBJ2-1; unclear D gene. The CDR3 has 13 residues. The V and J ends lost 5 bases and 9 bases respectively, with 14 bases between them. The CDR3 DNA is TGTGCCAGCAGTACCTTCCCAAAGGGTGAGCAGTTCTTC. Protein: CASSTFPKGEQFF.

This clonotype was seen only a few times. This chain joins TRBV7-9 and TRBJ2-3; 8 positions match TRBD2. This CDR3 region has 16 residues. V shed 5 bases, J shed 4 bases, and the junction held 11 bases outside the gene matches. The germline V gene encodes CDR1 SEHNR and CDR2 FQNEAQ (reference sequence). The CDR3 nucleotides read TGTGCCAGCAGCCCGATTCGGGGGGGGTCAGCAGATACGCAGTATTTT. Encoded protein: CASSPIRGGSADTQYF. The whole variable domain, remainder taken from reference TRBV7-9 and TRBJ2-3, is DTGVSQNPRHKITKRGQNVTFRCDPISEHNRLYWYRQTLGQGPEFLTYFQNEAQLEKSRLLSDRFSAERPKGSFSTLEIQRTEQGDSAMYLCASSPIRGGSADTQYFGPGTRLTVL.

This clonotype was seen at least ten times. The V gene is TRBV29-1, the J gene TRBJ2-7; D is undetermined. V shed 1 base and J shed 4 bases, with 14 bases lying between them. The germline CDR1 and CDR2 sequences are SQVTM and ANQGSEA. This CDR3 region has 14 residues. This CDR3 is CSVEVVQPRYEQYF. The CDR3 DNA reads TGCAGCGTTGAAGTGGTACAGCCGCGGTACGAGCAGTACTTC.

The chain has TRBV5-1 and TRBJ2-7; D gene ambiguous. The V gene lost 5 bases and the J gene lost 0 bases, with 9 bases spanning the gap. From germline, CDR1 is SGHRS and CDR2 YFSETQ. The CDR3 consists of 13 residues. The CDR3 bases are TGCGCCAGCAGGGTTTCGGACTCCTACGAGCAGTACTTC. Protein product: CASRVSDSYEQYF. Using reference TRBV5-1 and TRBJ2-7 for the parts outside the CDR3, the full variable domain is KAGVTQTPRYLIKTRGQQVTLSCSPISGHRSVSWYQQTPGQGLQFLFEYFSETQRNKGNFPGRFSGRQFSNSRSEMNVSTLELGDSALYLCASRVSDSYEQYFGPGTRLTVT.

J is TRBJ2-5 and V is TRBV6-2 or TRBV6-3; 7 bases align to TRBD1. Germline-derived CDR1 and CDR2 are MNHEY and SVGEGT. V gave up 6 bases and J gave up 1 base; unmatched junction bases: 11. There are 16 residues in the CDR3. The CDR3 sequence is CASRKLRDSFQETQYF. The DNA for the CDR3 is TGTGCCAGCAGGAAACTCCGGGACAGCTTCCAAGAGACCCAGTACTTC.

The sample holds a few counts of this clonotype. This chain uses TRBV5-1 with TRBJ1-4; D gene uncertain. V was shortened by 4 bases and J by 0 bases, with 7 bases between the two germline ends. Germline-derived CDR1 and CDR2 are SGHRS and YFSETQ. This CDR3 spans 14 amino acids. DNA of the CDR3: TGCGCCAGCAGCCTCCGTCCAACTAATGAAAAACTGTTTTTT. Translated: CASSLRPTNEKLFF.

As concerns this clonotype: The junction departs from the called germline gene at one end, perhaps through a read error. The rearrangement joins TRBV5-1 to TRBJ2-3; weak D call: TRBD1 (5 bases). Germline CDR1 reads SGHRS; CDR2 reads YFSETQ. The CDR3 sequence is 15 residues long. The CDR3 sequence: CASSRSQGGTDAQYF. CDR3 sequence (DNA): TGCGCCAGCAGCAGGAGTCAGGGCGGCACAGATGCGCAGTATTTT.

This clonotype turned up a few times. The rearrangement links TRBV6-2 or TRBV6-3 to TRBJ1-2, with 9 bases aligning to TRBD1. Germline loops: CDR1 MNHEY, CDR2 SVGEGT. J was trimmed by 4 bases and V by 5 bases; bases with no gene match: 5. This CDR3 comprises 14 residues. This chain's CDR3 is CASSTGGIGYGYTF. The CDR3 nucleotides are TGTGCCAGCAGTACAGGGGGCATCGGCTATGGCTACACCTTC.

V usage is TRBV7-9 and J usage is TRBJ2-5; D is perhaps TRBD2 (5 bases). The CDR3 totals 14 residues. Looked up from germline, CDR1 is SEHNR and CDR2 is FQNEAQ (reference sequence). Trimming removed 1 base from V and 5 bases from J, with 11 bases in between. CDR3 DNA: TGTGCCAGCAGCTTAGTCAGTGGCGGGGAGACCCAGTACTTC. It specifies CASSLVSGGETQYF.

This clonotype was seen a handful of times. The J gene is TRBJ2-6, the V gene TRBV11-1, with TRBD1 matching over 11 bases. The V gene's germline CDR1 is SGHAT and CDR2 FQDESV (reference sequence). The CDR3 has 20 amino acids. After removal of 5 bases from V and 0 bases from J, the junction contained 12 bases not matched to a gene. CDR3 bases: TGTGCCAGCAGCATTCGGGACAGGGGGAACCGAACCTCTGGGGCCAACGTCCTGACTTTC. It specifies CASSIRDRGNRTSGANVLTF.

This clonotype showed up many times. The genes are TRBV12-3 or TRBV12-4 and TRBJ2-7; 9 bases fit TRBD1. With 3 bases clipped from V and 3 bases from J, the junction kept 6 bases outside the gene matches. The CDR3 runs to 15 residues. The CDR3 loop reads CASSFPDRGFYEQYF. CDR3 DNA sequence: TGTGCCAGCAGTTTCCCTGACAGGGGGTTCTACGAGCAGTACTTC.

V gene TRBV29-1 combines with J gene TRBJ2-5; no reliable D call. Germline values: CDR1 SQVTM, CDR2 ANQGSEA. This CDR3 spans 12 amino acids. V dropped 3 bases and J dropped 0 bases, with 5 bases sitting between them. CDR3 residues: CSVDRYQETQYF. The DNA of the CDR3 is TGCAGCGTTGACCGGTACCAAGAGACCCAGTACTTC.

This clonotype was seen a handful of times. V and J are TRBV7-7 and TRBJ2-3, with 11 bases lining up with TRBD2. The V gene's germline CDR1 is SSHAT and CDR2 FNYEAQ (reference sequence). CDR3 length: 16 amino acids. Losses at the gene ends were 5 bases for V and 2 bases for J; bases not matched to a gene: 6. For the CDR3, the DNA is TGTGCCAGCAGCCTCATAGCGGGAGGGCCCACAGATACGCAGTATTTT. Its translation is CASSLIAGGPTDTQYF.

This clonotype was found a few times. This chain links TRBV19 with TRBJ2-3; unclear D gene. From germline, CDR1 is LNHDA and CDR2 SQIVND (reference sequence). V was shortened by 3 bases and J by 3 bases, with 13 bases between the two germline ends. This CDR3 contains 15 residues. In DNA, the CDR3 is TGTGCCAGTAGTATCGAATGGGCGCGTACAGATACGCAGTATTTT. It encodes CASSIEWARTDTQYF.

With respect to this clonotype: The germline gene is not matched at one end of the junction; a read error may be the cause. The V call is TRBV11-2, the J call TRBJ2-3, with a tentative D call TRBD2 (6 bases). The CDR3 length is 17 residues. The V gene's germline CDR1 is SGHAT and CDR2 FQNNGV. The CDR3 bases are TGTGCCAGCATCTTAGACCCAGGAGGGTTTAGCACAGATACGCAGTATTTT. Translation gives CASILDPGGFSTDTQYF.

This clonotype was seen more than once but under ten times. The chain employs TRBV4-3 and TRBJ2-3; 9 nucleotides match TRBD2. CDR1 is LGHNA and CDR2 is YSLEER in the germline V gene. The ends lost 0 bases at V and 3 bases at J; junction bases unmatched: 13. This CDR3 has 19 residues. This CDR3 reads CASSQERGASGGRTDTQYF. For the CDR3, the DNA is TGCGCCAGCAGCCAAGAGAGGGGAGCCAGCGGGGGGAGGACAGATACGCAGTATTTT.

This clonotype was detected only a few times. The chain couples TRBV6-1 to TRBJ2-7, with 9 bases identical to TRBD2. The CDR3 runs to 15 residues. V gave up 5 bases and J gave up 4 bases; unmatched junction bases: 9. Germline assignment: CDR1 MNHNS and CDR2 SASEGT. The CDR3 sequence: CASSKPGLAVYEQYF. CDR3 DNA: TGTGCCAGCAGTAAACCGGGACTAGCCGTGTACGAGCAGTACTTC.

This clonotype was seen a few times. This sequence joins TRBV4-2 and TRBJ2-5, with a possible D match to TRBD2 (6 bases). Germline CDR1 LGHNA, CDR2 YNFKEQ. The CDR3 is 15 amino acids. V was shortened by 0 bases and J by 6 bases, with 14 bases between the two germline ends. CDR3 sequence (DNA): TGTGCCAGCAGCCAAGATGGACTACCTGAACAGACCCAGTACTTC. Residues: CASSQDGLPEQTQYF.

V and J are TRBV28 and TRBJ2-6; D possibly corresponds to TRBD1 (5 bases). The CDR3 covers 16 residues. V was cut by 5 bases and J by 2 bases, with 13 bases left in between. The V gene's germline CDR1 is MDHEN and CDR2 SYDVKM. The CDR3 loop is CASSNGAPTGANVLTF. The CDR3 nucleotides are TGTGCCAGCAGTAATGGGGCACCTACTGGGGCCAACGTCCTGACTTTC.

The chain uses TRBV6-1 and TRBJ2-2; 9 positions match TRBD1. V lost 6 bases, J lost 7 bases, and 6 bases stayed unmatched. CDR3 length: 14 amino acids. CDR1 MNHNS and CDR2 SASEGT come from the germline V gene. In nucleotides, the CDR3 is TGTGCCAGCAGCCGGACAGGGGTTTTCGGGGAGCTGTTTTTT. This translates into CASSRTGVFGELFF.

This clonotype was seen a handful of times. The rearrangement joins TRBV4-3 to TRBJ2-7, with D possibly being TRBD1 or TRBD2 (5 bases each). The germline gives CDR1 LGHNA, CDR2 YSLEER. Trimming took off 0 bases at V and 0 bases at J, with 15 bases between the two ends. The length of the CDR3 is 17 residues. The CDR3 region is CASSQELGPSSSYEQYF. CDR3 coding DNA: TGCGCCAGCAGCCAAGAGTTGGGACCGTCGAGCTCCTACGAGCAGTACTTC.

This clonotype appeared a few times. The V and J genes are TRBV20-1 and TRBJ2-3; D is undetermined. CDR1 is DFQATT, CDR2 SNEGSKA, per germline (reference sequence). The CDR3 loop spans 13 amino acids. Deletions cut 5 bases from V and 1 base from J, with 10 bases between. The CDR3 region is CSAHDPRTDTQYF. DNA of the CDR3: TGCAGTGCTCACGATCCCCGCACAGATACGCAGTATTTT.

The rearrangement links TRBV5-8 to TRBJ2-5; D remains unclear. Germline V gene sequence: CDR1 SGHTS, CDR2 YDEGEE. The length of the CDR3 is 13 residues. V was clipped by 0 bases and J by 7 bases, with 10 bases between them. DNA of the CDR3: TGTGCCAGCAGCTTGGTTAGGGCCGGGACCCAGTACTTC. This sequence encodes CASSLVRAGTQYF.

In this sample, this clonotype turned up many times. The chain links TRBV4-1 to TRBJ1-1; no reliable D call. Germline-derived CDR1 and CDR2 are MGHRA and YSYEKL. V gave up 2 bases and J gave up 4 bases, with 11 bases separating them. This CDR3 has 14 amino acids. This CDR3 reads CASSQRTGGTEAFF. Written as DNA, the CDR3 is TGCGCCAGCAGCCAAAGAACTGGCGGCACTGAAGCTTTCTTT.